The TCR beta chain under discussion was sequenced for a study of beta chain features in type 1 diabetes. Cells sorted by CD45RO/CCR7/CD25/CD127/CD95/CD27 comprised CD4+ naive, central memory, regulatory and stem cell-like memory cells. The entirety of the isolated RNA underwent reverse transcription, so expressed TCRB transcripts were sequenced. Using immunoSEQ multiplex PCR, the repertoire was profiled, and TCRdb retains in-frame clones only, with some absent. The sample gives a few hundred thousand clones, about 18% of which show up once; around 0.045% is in the top ten. This clone came up a few times. V gave up 3 bases and J gave up 3 bases, with 15 bases separating them. Germline values: CDR1 SGHRS, CDR2 YFSETQ. This CDR3 is 15 amino acids long.

V gene TRBV5-1 combines with J gene TRBJ2-5, with D maybe TRBD1 (6 bases). The sample comprised naive CD4+ T cells from blood. The receptor comes from a woman in her late teens or twenties in good health. CDR3 sequence reads: CASSSQTGSEETQYF. The CDR3 nucleotides read TGCGCCAGCAGCTCGCAGACAGGTTCAGAAGAGACCCAGTACTTC. The full variable domain, rest sourced from reference TRBV5-1 and TRBJ2-5, is KAGVTQTPRYLIKTRGQQVTLSCSPISGHRSVSWYQQTPGQGLQFLFEYFSETQRNKGNFPGRFSGRQFSNSRSEMNVSTLELGDSALYLCASSSQTGSEETQYFGPGTRLLVL.